Following are 26 T cell receptor beta chains from one sample sequenced in a study of a mutant IDH1 vaccine in newly diagnosed glioma. Only in-frame clones appear in the TCRdb table, and some are missing; sequencing was by immunoSEQ multiplex PCR. This sample carries roughly 19,000 clones, around 85% of them seen once, and the ten largest clones take about 5%. Described time point: baseline, week 1 (first vaccination visit). Stated treatment: pre-vaccination baseline after standard-of-care therapy. The specimen was PBMCs, collected from a glioma patient treated with radiotherapy, temozolomide or both. These receptors all come from a man aged 40-49 years with glioma.

The V gene is TRBV4-3, the J gene TRBJ2-5, with D maybe TRBD1 (7 bases). Germline V lookup: CDR1 LGHNA, CDR2 YSLEER. The V and J ends lost 0 bases and 3 bases respectively, with 17 bases between them. The CDR3 runs 17 residues. The DNA of the CDR3 is TGCGCCAGCAGCCAAGATTCCCGAGACAGGGAGGAAGAGACCCAGTACTTC. Its protein product is CASSQDSRDREEETQYF.

V and J are TRBV30 and TRBJ1-2; D remains ambiguous. Germline CDR1 GTSNPN, CDR2 SVGIG (reference sequence). The V end was cut by 1 base, the J end by 2 bases, with 14 bases between. This CDR3 spans 15 amino acids. CDR3 sequence reads: CAWSAPRLRNYGYTF. CDR3 in DNA: TGTGCCTGGAGTGCACCTAGGCTGCGCAACTATGGCTACACCTTC.

This rearrangement joins TRBV4-2 to TRBJ1-3, with a tentative D call TRBD1 (6 bases). The germline V gene has CDR1 LGHNA and CDR2 YNFKEQ. The CDR3 sequence is 17 residues long. The germline V and J ends were trimmed by 1 base and 0 bases, with 13 bases remaining between them. The DNA of the CDR3 is TGTGCCAGCAGCCAAGCTACTGGACAGCCCTCTGGAAACACCATATATTTT. Its translation is CASSQATGQPSGNTIYF.

This rearrangement joins TRBV19 to TRBJ1-6; 9 positions match TRBD1. V was clipped by 4 bases and J by 7 bases; unmatched bases: 2. The CDR3 has 14 amino acids. Germline assignment: CDR1 LNHDA and CDR2 SQIVND (reference sequence). The DNA of the CDR3 is TGTGCCAGTAGTACAGGACAGGGGAATTCACCCCTCCACTTT. It yields the protein CASSTGQGNSPLHF.

This chain joins TRBV9 and TRBJ2-7, with D tentatively TRBD1 or TRBD2 (6 bases each). The V and J ends lost 4 bases and 3 bases respectively, with 14 bases between them. CDR1 and CDR2 from the germline V gene are SGDLS and YYNGEE. CDR3 length: 14 residues. The CDR3 is CASSPSGGLYEQYF. CDR3 sequence (DNA): TGTGCCAGCAGCCCCTCTGGGGGGCTCTACGAGCAGTACTTC.

The V call is TRBV9, the J call TRBJ2-5; D might be TRBD2 (6 bases). V dropped 4 bases and J dropped 4 bases, with 17 bases sitting between them. This CDR3 comprises 15 residues. Germline V gene sequence: CDR1 SGDLS, CDR2 YYNGEE. The CDR3 DNA reads as TGTGCCAGCAGCCCCCGACCTATGCGGGGAGAGACCCAGTACTTC. Translated, it gives CASSPRPMRGETQYF.

V and J are TRBV2 and TRBJ1-5, with unresolved D. Germline-derived CDR1 and CDR2 are SNHLY and FYNNEI. Trimming removed 4 bases from V and 4 bases from J, with 14 bases in between. This CDR3 has 15 amino acids. CDR3 nucleotide sequence: TGTGCCAGCAGTGTTGAGTATGGCATAAATCAGCCCCAGCATTTT. It is translated as CASSVEYGINQPQHF.

V usage is TRBV19 and J usage is TRBJ1-5; 10 nucleotides agree with TRBD1. CDR1 LNHDA and CDR2 SQIVND come from the germline V gene (reference sequence). The CDR3 spans 15 residues. V was clipped by 4 bases and J by 4 bases; unmatched bases: 4. The CDR3 here is CASSTLDRGNQPQHF. The CDR3 DNA sequence: TGTGCCAGTAGTACCTTGGACAGGGGGAATCAGCCCCAGCATTTT.

The chain has TRBV7-9 and TRBJ2-2; the D gene is possibly TRBD1 (5 bases). The CDR3 is 14 amino acids. Germline CDR1 reads SEHNR; CDR2 reads FQNEAQ (reference sequence). Trimming pared 3 bases from V and 7 bases from J, leaving 12 bases between. DNA of the CDR3: TGTGCCAGCAGCTTGATCCCAGGGCTCGGGGAGCTGTTTTTT. Its protein product is CASSLIPGLGELFF.

The chain uses TRBV6-5 and TRBJ1-1, with 7 bases identical to TRBD1. CDR3 length: 15 residues. Trimming took 5 bases from V and 7 from J; bases not matched to a gene: 13. Germline CDR1 reads MNHEY; CDR2 reads SVGAGI. In DNA form, the CDR3 reads TGTGCCAGCAGTGGGGTGAGGGGGCGCGGGGATGAAGCTTTCTTT. Translating gives CASSGVRGRGDEAFF.

This chain uses TRBV23-1 with TRBJ1-4, with TRBD1 matching 7 bases. TRBV23-1 is labeled an ORF, and its function is uncertain. V lost 0 bases and J lost 0; bases outside the gene matches: 10. The CDR3 runs to 19 residues. This CDR3 is CASSQSWDSLVPTNEKLFF. In DNA, the CDR3 is TGCGCCAGCAGTCAATCGTGGGACAGCTTAGTCCCAACTAATGAAAAACTGTTTTTT.

This chain connects TRBV5-4 to TRBJ1-1; no reliable D call. The V end was cut by 4 bases, the J end by 2 bases, with 12 bases between. CDR1 is SGHNT, CDR2 YYREEE, per germline (reference sequence). CDR3 size: 14 residues. Written as DNA, the CDR3 is TGTGCCAGCAGCCCACAACGGGTTAACACTGAAGCTTTCTTT. It translates to CASSPQRVNTEAFF.

This clone has only a few counts. The chain employs TRBV6-5 and TRBJ2-2, with D perhaps matching TRBD2 (5 bases). CDR3 size: 14 residues. Trimming left V 2 bases short and J 6 bases short, with 10 bases between. Germline assignment: CDR1 MNHEY and CDR2 SVGAGI. The CDR3 bases are TGTGCCAGCAGTTACCAGGAGGTTCCCGGGGAGCTGTTTTTT. Its protein product is CASSYQEVPGELFF.

The chain recombines TRBV7-3 with TRBJ1-1, with 8 bases fitting TRBD1. The germline V gene encodes CDR1 SGHTA and CDR2 FQGTGA. V lost 8 bases, J lost 0 bases, and 2 bases stayed unmatched. This CDR3 has 13 amino acids. The CDR3 sequence: CASATGVNTEAFF. The CDR3 DNA is TGTGCCAGCGCGACAGGGGTGAACACTGAAGCTTTCTTT.

This clone appeared a few times. The gene calls are TRBV5-1 and TRBJ1-1; D is unresolved. This CDR3 is 14 amino acids long. Germline CDR1 SGHRS, CDR2 YFSETQ. V was shortened by 2 bases and J by 0 bases, with 8 bases between the two germline ends. In DNA, the CDR3 is TGCGCCAGCAGCTTCGAGATCATGAACACTGAAGCTTTCTTT. Translating it yields CASSFEIMNTEAFF.

This sequence joins TRBV30 and TRBJ1-2; the D is unclear. The germline V gene encodes CDR1 GTSNPN and CDR2 SVGIG (reference sequence). This CDR3 has 14 residues. V lost 5 bases, J lost 3 bases, and 16 bases lay in between. CDR3 sequence: CAWGQRARDYGYTF. The CDR3 coding sequence is TGTGCCTGGGGTCAGAGAGCGAGGGACTATGGCTACACCTTC.

This chain connects TRBV5-6 to TRBJ1-2; 9 nucleotides agree with TRBD1. The trim removed 6 bases at V and 3 bases at J, leaving 9 bases unmatched. Germline CDR1 is SGHDT and CDR2 is YYEEEE. This CDR3 region has 15 residues. The CDR3 sequence: CASTVGTGRDYGYTF. In DNA form, the CDR3 reads TGTGCCAGCACCGTGGGGACAGGGCGGGACTATGGCTACACCTTC.

The chain employs TRBV30 and TRBJ1-1; TRBD1 agrees at 7 bases. The CDR3 is 14 amino acids. CDR1 is GTSNPN and CDR2 is SVGIG in the germline V gene (reference sequence). V shed 0 bases, J shed 1 base, and the junction held 2 bases outside the gene matches. The CDR3, as DNA: TGTGCCTGGAGTGTTTACAGGGGGAACACTGAAGCTTTCTTT. Translated: CAWSVYRGNTEAFF.

The rearrangement joins TRBV25-1 to TRBJ1-4, with D unclear. V lost 3 bases, J lost 4 bases, and 15 bases lay in between. CDR3 size: 16 residues. Germline V lookup: CDR1 MGHDK, CDR2 SYGVNS. The CDR3 sequence: CASSDQSSGHNEKLFF. In nucleotides, the CDR3 is TGTGCCAGCAGTGACCAATCCTCCGGCCATAATGAAAAACTGTTTTTT.

This rearrangement joins TRBV7-9 to TRBJ1-2; 10 bases agree with TRBD1. CDR3 length equals 17 residues. V lost 5 bases to trimming and J lost 7 bases; unmatched junction nucleotides: 16. Germline-derived CDR1 and CDR2 are SEHNR and FQNEAQ (reference sequence). CDR3 bases: TGTGCCAGCAGCCCTGGTAATTGGGACAGGGGAGAAGGTGGCTACACCTTC. Protein: CASSPGNWDRGEGGYTF. Supplemented by reference TRBV7-9 and TRBJ1-2, the full variable domain reads DTGVSQNPRHKITKRGQNVTFRCDPISEHNRLYWYRQTLGQGPEFLTYFQNEAQLEKSRLLSDRFSAERPKGSFSTLEIQRTEQGDSAMYLCASSPGNWDRGEGGYTFGSGTRLTVV.

The chain is built from TRBV7-9 and TRBJ1-6; D gene ambiguous. Germline V lookup: CDR1 SEHNR, CDR2 FQNEAQ (reference sequence). Between the trimmed V and J ends, which lost 5 bases and 7 bases, there was a span of 6 bases. CDR3 length: 12 residues. The CDR3 loop is CASSQTNSPLHF. DNA for the CDR3: TGTGCCAGCAGCCAGACCAATTCACCCCTCCACTTT. The full variable domain, its missing parts supplied by reference TRBV7-9 and TRBJ1-6, is DTGVSQNPRHKITKRGQNVTFRCDPISEHNRLYWYRQTLGQGPEFLTYFQNEAQLEKSRLLSDRFSAERPKGSFSTLEIQRTEQGDSAMYLCASSQTNSPLHFGNGTRLTVT.

The chain has TRBV7-3 and TRBJ2-5; 11 bases fit TRBD2. Germline V gene data show CDR1 as SGHTA and CDR2 as FQGTGA. With V trimmed by 2 bases and J by 1 base, 3 bases remained unmatched. The CDR3 is 16 amino acids. The CDR3 coding sequence is TGTGCCAGCAGCTTAGGACTAGCGGGCCGCCAAGAGACCCAGTACTTC. It encodes CASSLGLAGRQETQYF.

This chain connects TRBV2 to TRBJ2-5, with D maybe TRBD2 (6 bases). Deletions cut 5 bases from V and 5 bases from J, with 9 bases between. This CDR3 comprises 12 residues. The germline V gene has CDR1 SNHLY and CDR2 FYNNEI. CDR3 in DNA: TGTGCCAGCAGTCCAGGGAGGGAGACCCAGTACTTC. It encodes CASSPGRETQYF.

The J gene is TRBJ1-5, the V gene TRBV6-5; D call uncertain. The length of the CDR3 is 11 residues. V shed 8 bases and J shed 5 bases, with 7 bases lying between them. The germline V gene has CDR1 MNHEY and CDR2 SVGAGI. CDR3: CASGEHQPQHF. The DNA for the CDR3 is TGTGCCAGCGGCGAACATCAGCCCCAGCATTTT.

J is TRBJ1-6 and V is TRBV19; D is ambiguous. This CDR3 contains 13 residues. Germline V lookup: CDR1 LNHDA, CDR2 SQIVND (reference sequence). Trimming pared 10 bases from V and 9 bases from J, leaving 16 bases between. CDR3 nucleotides: TGTGCCACCAGCCTAACGAGTAGTTCACCCCTCCACTTT. Residues: CATSLTSSSPLHF.

This clone was seen more than once but under ten times. The V call is TRBV30, the J call TRBJ1-6, with 10 bases matching TRBD1. Germline V gene sequence: CDR1 GTSNPN, CDR2 SVGIG (reference sequence). The trim removed 5 bases at V and 10 bases at J, leaving 8 bases unmatched. This CDR3 spans 14 amino acids. The CDR3 protein is CAWGPGQGLSPLHF. In DNA form, the CDR3 reads TGTGCCTGGGGGCCGGGACAGGGGTTATCACCCCTCCACTTT.